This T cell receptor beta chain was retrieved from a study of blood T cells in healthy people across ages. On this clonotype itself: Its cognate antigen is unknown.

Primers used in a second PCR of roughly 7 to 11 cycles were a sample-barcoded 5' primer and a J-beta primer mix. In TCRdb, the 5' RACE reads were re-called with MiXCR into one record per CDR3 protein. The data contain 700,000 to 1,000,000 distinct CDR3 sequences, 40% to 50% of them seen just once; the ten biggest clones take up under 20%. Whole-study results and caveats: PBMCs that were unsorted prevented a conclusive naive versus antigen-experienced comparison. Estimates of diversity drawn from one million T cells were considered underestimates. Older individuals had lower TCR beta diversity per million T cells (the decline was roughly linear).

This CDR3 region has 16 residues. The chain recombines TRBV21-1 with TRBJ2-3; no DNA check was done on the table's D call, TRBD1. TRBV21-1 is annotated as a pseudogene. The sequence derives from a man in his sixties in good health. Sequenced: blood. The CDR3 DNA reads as TGTGCCAGCACCAAAGAAAGGGGGACAGACACAGATACGCAGTATTTT. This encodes CASTKERGTDTDTQYF.